The 27 T cell receptor beta chains given below trace back to one sample, sequenced in a study of identical twins. From the 5' RACE reads, TCRdb called clonotypes with MiXCR, one entry per CDR3 protein. Here the sample spans about 900,000 distinct CDR3 sequences, roughly 12% being singletons. This same sample was also part of a study on yellow fever vaccine responses in identical twins.

Material: PBMCs. All receptors come from a young woman in good health.

This clonotype was recorded a few times. The chain is built from TRBV12-3 or TRBV12-4 and TRBJ2-4; D tentatively reads TRBD1 or TRBD2 (5 bases each). With 3 bases removed from V and 5 bases from J, the gap between germline ends came to 11 bases. This CDR3 is built from 14 residues. The CDR3 bases are TGTGCCAGCAGTTTGGCCAGGGACCAAAACATTCAGTACTTC. This codes for CASSLARDQNIQYF.

This clonotype was detected only a few times. V usage is TRBV9 and J usage is TRBJ1-1; D unresolved. V was pared by 1 base and J by 1 base, with 29 bases between. The CDR3 spans 21 residues. The germline V gene encodes CDR1 SGDLS and CDR2 YYNGEE. The CDR3 protein is CASSVKEGSRGGPPGNTEAFF. As DNA, the CDR3 is TGTGCCAGCAGCGTAAAAGAGGGCTCGCGGGGAGGGCCCCCTGGGAACACTGAAGCTTTCTTT.

The chain carries TRBV27 and TRBJ2-1; TRBD2 matches 7 bases. Germline trimming cut 6 bases from V and 4 bases from J; bases unmatched to any gene: 12. The germline V gene encodes CDR1 MNHEY and CDR2 SMNVEV (reference sequence). The CDR3 sequence is 16 residues long. The CDR3 nucleotides read TGTGCCAGCAGGGGCGGGGGTGCTAGCCCATACAATGAGCAGTTCTTC. Translation gives CASRGGGASPYNEQFF.

This clonotype was seen more than once but under ten times. J is TRBJ1-1 and V is TRBV20-1; no reliable D call. V was shortened by 6 bases and J by 1 base, with 6 bases between the two germline ends. The V gene's germline CDR1 is DFQATT and CDR2 SNEGSKA (reference sequence). The CDR3 consists of 11 residues. Here the CDR3 DNA reads TGCAGTGCGACGAAGAACACTGAAGCTTTCTTT. It translates to CSATKNTEAFF.

This chain connects TRBV20-1 to TRBJ2-5; tentative D call: TRBD1 (5 bases). Trimming took 0 bases from V and 3 from J, leaving 11 bases between them. CDR1 and CDR2 from the germline V gene are DFQATT and SNEGSKA (reference sequence). The CDR3 has 14 residues. The CDR3 here is CSARDLGVKETQYF. CDR3 DNA sequence: TGCAGTGCTAGAGATTTAGGGGTCAAAGAGACCCAGTACTTC.

This chain links TRBV6-5 with TRBJ1-5; 12 bases are shared with TRBD1. J lost 2 bases, V lost 1 base, and 9 bases had no gene match. The CDR3 extends over 19 amino acids. Looked up from germline, CDR1 is MNHEY and CDR2 is SVGAGI. The CDR3 reads CASSYFLGTGGRGNQPQHF. Here the CDR3 DNA reads TGTGCCAGCAGTTACTTTCTGGGGACAGGGGGCAGGGGCAATCAGCCCCAGCATTTT.

V and J are TRBV15 and TRBJ2-7; D is perhaps TRBD1 (6 bases). The CDR3 extends over 15 amino acids. Trimming shortened V by 2 bases and J by 1 base, and 12 bases separated the two germline ends. The germline gives CDR1 LNHNV, CDR2 YYDKDF (reference sequence). CDR3: CATSRTRQESYEQYF. The CDR3, as DNA: TGTGCCACCAGCAGAACCCGACAGGAGTCCTACGAGCAGTACTTC.

The CDR3 is CASSPGGLAGAGNEQFF. The CDR3 DNA sequence: TGTGCCAGCAGCCCAGGGGGACTAGCGGGAGCGGGGAATGAGCAGTTCTTC. This rearrangement joins TRBV7-9 to TRBJ2-1; 14 nucleotides match TRBD2. The CDR3 is 17 amino acids. Looked up from germline, CDR1 is SEHNR and CDR2 is FQNEAQ (reference sequence). The V and J ends lost 5 bases and 7 bases, in that order; junction bases with no gene match: 10. The full variable domain, its missing parts supplied by reference TRBV7-9 and TRBJ2-1, is DTGVSQNPRHKITKRGQNVTFRCDPISEHNRLYWYRQTLGQGPEFLTYFQNEAQLEKSRLLSDRFSAERPKGSFSTLEIQRTEQGDSAMYLCASSPGGLAGAGNEQFFGPGTRLTVL.

This clonotype occurred many times. This chain uses TRBV12-3 or TRBV12-4 with TRBJ1-3; D unclear. Between the trimmed V and J ends, which lost 4 bases and 0 bases, there was a span of 16 bases. This CDR3 has 17 amino acids. The CDR3 sequence is CASSSPLRALSGNTIYF. CDR3 sequence (DNA): TGTGCCAGCAGTTCCCCCTTGAGGGCCCTCTCTGGAAACACCATATATTTT.

This clonotype came up a few times. This sequence joins TRBV5-1 and TRBJ2-3; no clear D gene. This CDR3 is built from 17 residues. V was trimmed by 2 bases and J by 2 bases, leaving 18 bases between them. CDR1 is SGHRS and CDR2 is YFSETQ in the germline V gene. The CDR3 DNA reads as TGCGCCAGCAGCTTTTATGGAGACTTTTCAACCACAGATACGCAGTATTTT. Translating gives CASSFYGDFSTTDTQYF.

The chain joins TRBV5-5 to TRBJ2-7; tentative D call: TRBD2 (5 bases). Germline CDR1 and CDR2: SGHKS and YYEKEE (reference sequence). The ends were cut back, 2 bases at V and 11 bases at J, with 14 bases in the middle. The CDR3 totals 12 residues. CDR3 nucleotides: TGTGCCAGCAGCTTCTTGATCCGGGAAGAGTACTTC. Its protein product is CASSFLIREEYF.

The gene calls are TRBV11-2 and TRBJ1-6, with D possibly TRBD1 on 5 matching bases. Germline lookup yields CDR1 SGHAT and CDR2 FQNNGV. The CDR3 covers 14 residues. Trimming cost V 5 bases and J 7 bases, with 12 bases left between them. CDR3 loop: CASSPGLPNSPLHF. Here the CDR3 DNA reads TGTGCCAGCAGCCCGGGACTCCCAAATTCACCCCTCCACTTT.

The chain employs TRBV2 and TRBJ1-4, with TRBD1 as a possible D gene (5 bases). CDR1 is SNHLY, CDR2 FYNNEI, per germline. CDR3 length equals 15 residues. Trimming pared 3 bases from V and 0 bases from J, leaving 8 bases between. CDR3 sequence (DNA): TGTGCCAGCAGTGATTTGACAGCAACTAATGAAAAACTGTTTTTT. Amino acid sequence: CASSDLTATNEKLFF.

The DNA for the CDR3 is TGTGCCAGCAGCGTAGTGTCTTTGGGGAGAAATGAGCAGTTCTTC. Translation: CASSVVSLGRNEQFF. The chain uses TRBV9 and TRBJ2-1; perhaps TRBD2 as D (5 bases). Germline lookup yields CDR1 SGDLS and CDR2 YYNGEE. The CDR3 is 15 residues long. Trimming cost V 0 bases and J 7 bases, with 14 bases left between them.

This clonotype showed up just a few times. The rearrangement joins TRBV11-2 to TRBJ1-2; TRBD1 is a possible D gene (6 bases). With 4 bases removed from V and 8 bases from J, the gap between germline ends came to 17 bases. The CDR3 has 14 amino acids. The germline V gene has CDR1 SGHAT and CDR2 FQNNGV. CDR3 loop: CASSSPRRGGGYTF. The CDR3 nucleotides are TGTGCCAGCAGCTCACCCCGTAGGGGGGGAGGCTACACCTTC.

This clonotype was found many times. This chain uses TRBV28 with TRBJ2-1; 7 nucleotides align to TRBD2. The V and J ends lost 2 bases and 15 bases, in that order; junction bases with no gene match: 7. This CDR3 contains 12 residues. Germline CDR1 is MDHEN and CDR2 is SYDVKM. The CDR3 coding sequence is TGTGCCAGCAGTTTAGGAGGGAGGGCTAGGTTCTTC. Its translation is CASSLGGRARFF.

In this sample, this clonotype turned up many times. V is TRBV7-6 and J is TRBJ1-5; 7 nucleotides agree with TRBD1. The V gene's germline CDR1 is SGHVS and CDR2 FNYEAQ. The CDR3 covers 14 residues. V dropped 4 bases and J dropped 3; count of bases not matched to a gene: 3. The CDR3 loop reads CASSSGQPNQPQHF. The DNA of the CDR3 is TGTGCCAGCAGCTCGGGACAGCCCAATCAGCCCCAGCATTTT.

This clonotype was counted at least ten times. The chain joins TRBV6-4 to TRBJ2-7; unclear D gene. Germline V gene data show CDR1 as MRHNA and CDR2 as SNTAGT. The V end lost 5 bases, the J end lost 5 bases, and 19 bases lay between the germline ends. The CDR3 is made up of 15 amino acids. CDR3 region: CASSPPGPNEDEQYV. In DNA, the CDR3 is TGTGCCAGCAGTCCCCCGGGTCCTAACGAGGACGAGCAGTACGTC.

This clonotype was found many times. The V call is TRBV12-3 or TRBV12-4, the J call TRBJ1-1; D gene unclear. Trimming removed 0 bases from V and 4 bases from J, with 12 bases in between. The length of the CDR3 is 15 residues. This CDR3 reads CASSLAGVPGTEAFF. The CDR3 DNA sequence: TGTGCCAGCAGTTTAGCGGGAGTACCCGGCACTGAAGCTTTCTTT.

The chain links TRBV6-1 to TRBJ1-1, with D possibly TRBD1 on 5 matching bases. V shed 2 bases and J shed 3 bases, with 10 bases lying between them. The CDR3 loop spans 14 amino acids. Germline CDR1 and CDR2: MNHNS and SASEGT. As DNA, the CDR3 is TGTGCCAGCAGTGAACAGGCAGGGCACACTGAAGCTTTCTTT. It translates to CASSEQAGHTEAFF.

J is TRBJ2-5 and V is TRBV14, with D perhaps given as TRBD1 or TRBD2 (5 bases each). V gave up 2 bases and J gave up 5 bases, with 15 bases separating them. Germline V CDR1 and CDR2: SGHDN, FVKESK. The CDR3 loop spans 15 amino acids. The CDR3, as DNA: TGTGCCAGCAGCCAACTCCGAGGGGCGGGCGAGACCCAGTACTTC. As protein: CASSQLRGAGETQYF. Filled out from reference TRBV14 and TRBJ2-5, the complete variable domain reads EAGVTQFPSHSVIEKGQTVTLRCDPISGHDNLYWYRRVMGKEIKFLLHFVKESKQDESGMPNNRFLAERTGGTYSTLKVQPAELEDSGVYFCASSQLRGAGETQYFGPGTRLLVL.

The V gene is TRBV24-1, the J gene TRBJ2-1; 11 positions match TRBD2. CDR1 and CDR2 from the germline V gene are KGHDR and SFDVKD. Losses at the gene ends were 5 bases for V and 7 bases for J; bases not matched to a gene: 6. This CDR3 is 15 amino acids long. In DNA form, the CDR3 reads TGTGCCACCAGTGCTATAGCGGGGGGGCTTAATGAGCAGTTCTTC. This sequence encodes CATSAIAGGLNEQFF.

V and J are TRBV24-1 and TRBJ2-1; 9 bases line up with TRBD2. Germline V CDR1 and CDR2: KGHDR, SFDVKD. This CDR3 has 16 amino acids. The trim removed 0 bases at V and 7 bases at J, leaving 6 bases unmatched. In DNA form, the CDR3 reads TGTGCCACCAGTGATTTGAAGCGGGAGGTGGGGAATGAGCAGTTCTTC. This sequence encodes CATSDLKREVGNEQFF.

This clonotype was observed a few times. This chain joins TRBV20-1 and TRBJ1-2; no clear D. Trimming took off 2 bases at V and 8 bases at J, with 3 bases between the two ends. This CDR3 is built from 9 residues. Germline assignment: CDR1 DFQATT and CDR2 SNEGSKA (reference sequence). CDR3 region: CSARWGYTF. CDR3 sequence (DNA): TGCAGTGCTAGATGGGGCTACACCTTC.

This clonotype appeared many times. The chain is built from TRBV18 and TRBJ2-7; D is uncertain. CDR3 length: 14 amino acids. Germline CDR1 is KGHSH and CDR2 is LQKENI. With 2 bases removed from V and 2 bases from J, the gap between germline ends came to 10 bases. The CDR3 DNA is TGTGCCAGCTCACCAGGGTTTACAACCTACGAGCAGTACGTC. Translating it yields CASSPGFTTYEQYV.

This clonotype was detected only a few times. The chain links TRBV24-1 to TRBJ2-2, with D possibly TRBD2 on 6 matching bases. The CDR3 consists of 15 residues. V shed 3 bases and J shed 4 bases, with 11 bases lying between them. Germline CDR1 reads KGHDR; CDR2 reads SFDVKD. The CDR3 protein is CATSDRRGGTGELFF. The CDR3 region has the DNA TGTGCCACCAGTGATCGGCGGGGCGGCACCGGGGAGCTGTTTTTT.

The V call is TRBV6-4, the J call TRBJ1-1; maybe TRBD1 (6 bases). The V and J ends lost 6 bases and 4 bases respectively, with 15 bases between them. The CDR3 extends over 14 amino acids. The germline V gene has CDR1 MRHNA and CDR2 SNTAGT. In DNA, the CDR3 is TGTGCCAGCAGGGTACAGGGTCAGGGCACTGAAGCTTTCTTT. Translating gives CASRVQGQGTEAFF.